These T cell receptor beta chains were read from a single sample in a study of T-cell memory formation after mild COVID-19. TCRdb called the 5' RACE reads again in MiXCR, with one record for every CDR3 protein. The data hold some 45,000 distinct CDR3 sequences, with about 28% observed a single time. Specimen: PBMCs or a T cell subset sorted from them (not recorded which). Source of these receptors: a man between 18 and 29 years old who had mild COVID-19 (a few samples of this study predate the infection). Cell type and time point are not known. CDR3s include the opening cysteine and the closing phenylalanine or tryptophan. D genes are given only for firm matches. Part of the rows lack a size; the others show once, few, many or a class for expanded clones.

abundance: few
v_gene: TRBV4-1
j_gene: TRBJ2-7
d_gene: -
CDR3nt: TGCGCCAGCAGCCAAGAGCTGGGGGAGCAGTACTTC
CDR3aa: CASSQELGEQYF

abundance: many
v_gene: TRBV2
j_gene: TRBJ2-1
d_gene: -
CDR3nt: TGTGCCTCACGGGTATACAATGAGCAGTTCTTC
CDR3aa: CASRVYNEQFF

abundance: few
v_gene: TRBV4-3
j_gene: TRBJ2-3
d_gene: -
CDR3nt: TGCGCCAGCAGCCAAGATCCCCCCAGTGCTAGCACAGATACGCAGTATTTT
CDR3aa: CASSQDPPSASTDTQYF

abundance: -
v_gene: TRBV11-2
j_gene: TRBJ2-5
d_gene: TRBD2
CDR3nt: TGTGCCAGCAGCTTATGGGGGTTAGCGGGAGACCAAGAGACCCAGTACTTC
CDR3aa: CASSLWGLAGDQETQYF

abundance: -
v_gene: TRBV14
j_gene: TRBJ2-7
d_gene: -
CDR3nt: TGTGCCAGCAGCCACGGGGCGGTGTCCTACGAGCAGTACTTC
CDR3aa: CASSHGAVSYEQYF

abundance: few
v_gene: TRBV13
j_gene: TRBJ2-2
d_gene: -
CDR3nt: TGTGCCAGCAGCTCAGGAGGGACCGGGGAGCTGTTTTTT
CDR3aa: CASSSGGTGELFF

abundance: -
v_gene: TRBV5-1
j_gene: TRBJ2-7
d_gene: -
CDR3nt: TGCGCCAGCAGCTTGGAGGGGGGATCCTACGAGCAGTACTTC
CDR3aa: CASSLEGGSYEQYF

abundance: many
v_gene: TRBV6-4
j_gene: TRBJ2-2
d_gene: -
CDR3nt: TGTGCCAGCAGTCAGGGGGGATACACCGGGGAGCTGTTTTTT
CDR3aa: CASSQGGYTGELFF

abundance: -
v_gene: TRBV7-9
j_gene: TRBJ1-2
d_gene: -
CDR3nt: TGTGCCAGCAGCCTCCCCGCGGGGGTAACGGGCTATGGCTACACCTTC
CDR3aa: CASSLPAGVTGYGYTF

abundance: -
v_gene: TRBV9
j_gene: TRBJ1-1
d_gene: TRBD1
CDR3nt: TGTGCCAGCAGCGTAGAGGGGGATGGGGGACAGGACCTTGAAGCTTTCTTT
CDR3aa: CASSVEGDGGQDLEAFF

abundance: -
v_gene: TRBV10-3
j_gene: TRBJ1-5
d_gene: TRBD1
CDR3nt: TGTGCCATCAGTGGCGGGACAGGGGTGGGCCGCAATCAGCCCCAGCATTTT
CDR3aa: CAISGGTGVGRNQPQHF

abundance: -
v_gene: TRBV28
j_gene: TRBJ1-4
d_gene: TRBD1
CDR3nt: TGTGCCAGCAGCCCCGACAGGGGGGAAGAAAAACTGTTTTTT
CDR3aa: CASSPDRGEEKLFF

abundance: -
v_gene: TRBV6-5
j_gene: TRBJ2-2
d_gene: TRBD2
CDR3nt: TGTGCCAGCAGTTACCACGACCCGGGGGGCGGGGAGCTGTTTTTT
CDR3aa: CASSYHDPGGGELFF

abundance: -
v_gene: TRBV29-1
j_gene: TRBJ2-5
d_gene: -
CDR3nt: TGCAGCGTTGAAGATCTTGACGGCGAGACCCAGTACTTC
CDR3aa: CSVEDLDGETQYF

abundance: -
v_gene: TRBV12-3/TRBV12-4
j_gene: TRBJ2-2
d_gene: -
CDR3nt: TGTGCCAGCAGTTTATCCACTTCTGGCGGGGAGCTGTTTTTT
CDR3aa: CASSLSTSGGELFF

abundance: few
v_gene: TRBV6-5
j_gene: TRBJ1-6
d_gene: -
CDR3nt: TGTGCCAGCAGTGACAGTTCCAATTCACCCCTCCACTTT
CDR3aa: CASSDSSNSPLHF

abundance: few
v_gene: TRBV5-1
j_gene: TRBJ2-7
d_gene: TRBD1
CDR3nt: TGCGCCAGCAGCCGGACAGGGGGTCGAGAGCAGTACTTC
CDR3aa: CASSRTGGREQYF

abundance: many
v_gene: TRBV6-4
j_gene: TRBJ2-3
d_gene: TRBD2
CDR3nt: TGTGCCAGCAGTGGCGGGGGGGCCAGCACAGATACGCAGTATTTT
CDR3aa: CASSGGGASTDTQYF

abundance: few
v_gene: TRBV5-6
j_gene: TRBJ2-3
d_gene: TRBD2
CDR3nt: TGTGCCAGCAGCTGGGTCGAAGCGGGGGATATAGATACGCAGTATTTT
CDR3aa: CASSWVEAGDIDTQYF

abundance: many
v_gene: TRBV5-1
j_gene: TRBJ2-2
d_gene: TRBD2
CDR3nt: TGCGCCAGCAGCCCCTTCGGGACTAGCGGGGGAGGAACCGGGGAGCTGTTTTTT
CDR3aa: CASSPFGTSGGGTGELFF

abundance: -
v_gene: TRBV7-9
j_gene: TRBJ1-1
d_gene: -
CDR3nt: TGTGCCAGCAGCTTAGCAGAGATGAACACTGAAGCTTTCTTT
CDR3aa: CASSLAEMNTEAFF

abundance: once
v_gene: TRBV11-3
j_gene: TRBJ2-1
d_gene: TRBD2
CDR3nt: TGTGCCAGCAGTTACTCTGGTGGGGCGGGGGTCGATGAGCAGTTCTTC
CDR3aa: CASSYSGGAGVDEQFF

abundance: -
v_gene: TRBV29-1
j_gene: TRBJ1-1
d_gene: -
CDR3nt: TGCAGCGTTCACCCGGGCCACACTGAAGCTTTCTTT
CDR3aa: CSVHPGHTEAFF

abundance: -
v_gene: TRBV9
j_gene: TRBJ2-7
d_gene: -
CDR3nt: TGTGCCAGCAGTGCGAGCCGGGACACATGGATGAGGGAGCAGTACTTC
CDR3aa: CASSASRDTWMREQYF

abundance: few
v_gene: TRBV20-1
j_gene: TRBJ2-5
d_gene: -
CDR3nt: TGCAGTGCTGGGAATAGCGCAGAGACCCAGTACTTC
CDR3aa: CSAGNSAETQYF

abundance: -
v_gene: TRBV12-5
j_gene: TRBJ1-1
d_gene: -
CDR3nt: TGTGCTAGTGGTTTGGTACCCACAGCTATGAACACTGAAGCTTTCTTT
CDR3aa: CASGLVPTAMNTEAFF

abundance: -
v_gene: TRBV28
j_gene: TRBJ1-2
d_gene: -
CDR3nt: TGTGCCAGCAGATATATGGGGACACTTTATGGCTACACCTTC
CDR3aa: CASRYMGTLYGYTF

abundance: few
v_gene: TRBV6-2/TRBV6-3
j_gene: TRBJ2-2
d_gene: TRBD1
CDR3nt: TGTGCCAGCAGCCCCCCAGGGGGTACTAGCACCGGGGAGCTGTTTTTT
CDR3aa: CASSPPGGTSTGELFF

abundance: -
v_gene: TRBV7-8
j_gene: TRBJ1-2
d_gene: -
CDR3nt: TGTGCCAGCAGCTTAGCCGGGACGGGACGTTATGGCTACACCTTC
CDR3aa: CASSLAGTGRYGYTF

abundance: -
v_gene: TRBV4-1
j_gene: TRBJ2-5
d_gene: TRBD2
CDR3nt: TGCGCCAGCAGCCCGGGACTAGCGGGGGGGTACCAAGAGACCCAGTACTTC
CDR3aa: CASSPGLAGGYQETQYF

abundance: -
v_gene: TRBV4-1
j_gene: TRBJ1-3
d_gene: -
CDR3nt: TGCGCCAGCAGCCAAGGAAGGGGGTTACCTGGAAACACCATATATTTT
CDR3aa: CASSQGRGLPGNTIYF

abundance: -
v_gene: TRBV9
j_gene: TRBJ2-3
d_gene: TRBD2
CDR3nt: TGTGCCAGCAGCGTTCGGGGGGGCCGCACAGATACGCAGTATTTT
CDR3aa: CASSVRGGRTDTQYF

abundance: -
v_gene: TRBV27
j_gene: TRBJ2-1
d_gene: TRBD1
CDR3nt: TGTGCCAGCAGCACGACAGGGAACAATGAGCAGTTCTTC
CDR3aa: CASSTTGNNEQFF

abundance: -
v_gene: TRBV6-1
j_gene: TRBJ2-3
d_gene: -
CDR3nt: TGTGCCAGCGGGGGGTCCGATACGCAGTATTTT
CDR3aa: CASGGSDTQYF

abundance: -
v_gene: TRBV6-6
j_gene: TRBJ1-2
d_gene: TRBD1
CDR3nt: TGTGCCAGCAGCCCGGGACAGGGTGTCTCCTATGGCTACACCTTC
CDR3aa: CASSPGQGVSYGYTF

abundance: few
v_gene: TRBV5-4
j_gene: TRBJ2-1
d_gene: -
CDR3nt: TGTGCCAGCAGCTCTGTCCCGGACTCGCAGTTCTTC
CDR3aa: CASSSVPDSQFF

abundance: -
v_gene: TRBV12-3/TRBV12-4
j_gene: TRBJ1-1
d_gene: -
CDR3nt: TGTGCCACCTCCCGTAGGGACACTGAAGCTTTCTTT
CDR3aa: CATSRRDTEAFF

abundance: -
v_gene: TRBV4-3
j_gene: TRBJ1-5
d_gene: -
CDR3nt: TGCGCCAGCAGCCAAGATGGGCACGATAGCAATCAGCCCCAGCATTTT
CDR3aa: CASSQDGHDSNQPQHF

abundance: few
v_gene: TRBV20-1
j_gene: TRBJ2-3
d_gene: -
CDR3nt: TGCAGTGCTAGAGATAGGCAGGGACCAGCAGATACGCAGTATTTT
CDR3aa: CSARDRQGPADTQYF

abundance: few
v_gene: TRBV3-1
j_gene: TRBJ2-3
d_gene: -
CDR3nt: TGTGCCAGCAGCCAAGAAACCGGGACATTGGACACAGATACGCAGTATTTT
CDR3aa: CASSQETGTLDTDTQYF

abundance: few
v_gene: TRBV7-9
j_gene: TRBJ2-5
d_gene: -
CDR3nt: TGTGCCAGCAGCTCCCCGGGGGCGGCGGGGGAGACCCAGTACTTC
CDR3aa: CASSSPGAAGETQYF

abundance: few
v_gene: TRBV4-3
j_gene: TRBJ2-7
d_gene: TRBD2
CDR3nt: TGCGCCAGCTCTCCCAGTGAAGCGGGGACCTACGAGCAGTACTTC
CDR3aa: CASSPSEAGTYEQYF

abundance: -
v_gene: TRBV5-6
j_gene: TRBJ2-1
d_gene: -
CDR3nt: TGTGCCAGCAGCTTCGCCTTTAGCTCCTACAATGAGCAGTTCTTC
CDR3aa: CASSFAFSSYNEQFF

abundance: many
v_gene: TRBV5-5
j_gene: TRBJ2-1
d_gene: TRBD2
CDR3nt: TGTGCCAGCAGCTGGTTTAGCGGGGGGTCTAGGTACAATGAGCAGTTCTTC
CDR3aa: CASSWFSGGSRYNEQFF

abundance: few
v_gene: TRBV25-1
j_gene: TRBJ2-3
d_gene: -
CDR3nt: TGTGCCAGCAGTGGGCCACCACGGGACACAGATACGCAGTATTTT
CDR3aa: CASSGPPRDTDTQYF

abundance: -
v_gene: TRBV5-1
j_gene: TRBJ2-1
d_gene: TRBD2
CDR3nt: TGCGCCAGCAGCTCCGGGACTAGCGGTTTCAATGAGCAGTTCTTC
CDR3aa: CASSSGTSGFNEQFF

abundance: few
v_gene: TRBV29-1
j_gene: TRBJ2-7
d_gene: -
CDR3nt: TGCAGCGCTAACTCAGGTACCAACGAGCAGTACTTC
CDR3aa: CSANSGTNEQYF

abundance: -
v_gene: TRBV4-3
j_gene: TRBJ2-5
d_gene: -
CDR3nt: TGCGCCAGCAGCCCCCGGGACAGCGGGGAGACCCAGTACTTC
CDR3aa: CASSPRDSGETQYF

abundance: -
v_gene: TRBV20-1
j_gene: TRBJ2-7
d_gene: -
CDR3nt: TGCAGTGCTAGAGATCAGGCTATTTCCTACGAGCAGTACTTC
CDR3aa: CSARDQAISYEQYF

abundance: medium-sized
v_gene: TRBV6-5
j_gene: TRBJ2-1
d_gene: TRBD1
CDR3nt: TGTGCCAGCAGTTCCGGGACAGATTCCTACAATGAGCAGTTCTTC
CDR3aa: CASSSGTDSYNEQFF

abundance: -
v_gene: TRBV12-3/TRBV12-4
j_gene: TRBJ2-5
d_gene: TRBD2
CDR3nt: TGTGCCAGCAGACAGACTAGCGGGGGGGATCAAGAGACCCAGTACTTC
CDR3aa: CASRQTSGGDQETQYF

abundance: -
v_gene: TRBV11-2
j_gene: TRBJ2-3
d_gene: -
CDR3nt: TGTGCCAGCAGCCTACAGGGACCAGATACGCAGTATTTT
CDR3aa: CASSLQGPDTQYF

abundance: once
v_gene: TRBV5-1
j_gene: TRBJ1-2
d_gene: -
CDR3nt: TGCGCCAGCAGCTTGGCCTATGACGATAGGTATGGCTACACCTTC
CDR3aa: CASSLAYDDRYGYTF

abundance: -
v_gene: TRBV12-3/TRBV12-4
j_gene: TRBJ2-5
d_gene: TRBD2
CDR3nt: TGTGCCAGCAGCTCCACCCTAGCGGGGACCCAGTACTTC
CDR3aa: CASSSTLAGTQYF

abundance: -
v_gene: TRBV3-1
j_gene: TRBJ2-3
d_gene: -
CDR3nt: TGTGCCAGCAGCCAATCTGCGGTGCAATTCACAGATACGCAGTATTTT
CDR3aa: CASSQSAVQFTDTQYF

abundance: few
v_gene: TRBV7-6
j_gene: TRBJ2-7
d_gene: -
CDR3nt: TGTGCCAGCAGCTTAGTGCAGCAGCCCTACGAGCAGTACTTC
CDR3aa: CASSLVQQPYEQYF

abundance: -
v_gene: TRBV3-1
j_gene: TRBJ2-6
d_gene: TRBD1
CDR3nt: TGTGCCAGCAGTGGACAGGGACCGATCTCTGGGGCCAACGTCCTGACTTTC
CDR3aa: CASSGQGPISGANVLTF

abundance: -
v_gene: TRBV3-1
j_gene: TRBJ1-3
d_gene: TRBD1
CDR3nt: TGTGCCAGCAGCCGAAGACAGGGAGATGGAAACACCATATATTTT
CDR3aa: CASSRRQGDGNTIYF